What follows are 21 T cell receptor beta chains derived from one specimen sequenced in a study of T cell clonality in common variable immunodeficiency. The method was immunoSEQ multiplex PCR; TCRdb's version includes in-frame clones alone and lacks a portion of them. The sample counts under 45,000 clones, none seen once; the ten largest own roughly 8.9%. Source material: peripheral blood mononuclear cells. Receptors were obtained from a person aged 18 to 75 in good health.

In its sample, this clone was seen many times. With the read ending 3 residues before the CDR3 end, the germline J gene is used to fill in that end. V is TRBV5-1 and J is TRBJ1-1; no reliable D call. Germline CDR1 SGHRS, CDR2 YFSETQ. The CDR3 has 14 amino acids. With 1 base removed from V and 5 bases from J, the gap between germline ends came to 12 bases. The CDR3 DNA, read in part, is TGCGCCAGCAGCTTGAGTCCGGGTACTACTGAA. Protein product: CASSLSPGTTE. The CDR3 reads in full as CASSLSPGTTEAFF.

This clone was picked up a small number of times. The CDR3 goes on 3 residues after the read ends, and that part is filled in from the germline J gene. This sequence joins TRBV7-9 and TRBJ1-2; D call uncertain. The CDR3 extends over 13 amino acids. Germline lookup yields CDR1 SEHNR and CDR2 FQNEAQ (reference sequence). The DNA read from the CDR3 is TGTGCCAGCAGCCTCTTGGTATCAGATACC. Amino acid sequence: CASSLLVSDT. The whole CDR3 is CASSLLVSDTYTF.

In this sample, this clone turned up many times. The read ends 3 residues shy of where the CDR3 ends; the end is completed using the germline J gene. The chain has TRBV5-1 and TRBJ1-1; maybe TRBD1 (5 bases). Germline assignment: CDR1 SGHRS and CDR2 YFSETQ. This CDR3 is 16 amino acids long. V lost 7 bases to trimming and J lost 4 bases, with 23 bases between them. CDR3 residues: CASRQGRGELGTEAFF. The sequenced CDR3 bases are TGCGCCAGCCGCCAGGGAAGAGGCGAATTAGGCACTGAA.

A few counts support this clone. The CDR3 end is not reached by the read, which stops 3 residues before it; the germline J gene fills it in. This chain links TRBV7-3 with TRBJ1-2; unclear D gene. The germline CDR1 and CDR2 sequences are SGHTA and FQGTGA. This CDR3 has 14 residues. CDR3 DNA (partial): TGTGCCAGCAGCTTAGAGCTAGCGGGAGACGAC. It is translated as CASSLELAGDD. The whole CDR3 is CASSLELAGDDYTF.

This clone was detected ten times or more. The read gets to within 3 residues of the CDR3 end, and the germline J gene fills in the rest. V is TRBV6-2 or TRBV6-3 and J is TRBJ1-1; 7 bases map to TRBD1. This CDR3 has 13 amino acids. Per germline, CDR1 MNHEY and CDR2 SVGEGT. The CDR3 loop is CASSFLPDREAFF. The CDR3 DNA, read in part, is TGTGCCAGCAGCTTTTTACCGGACAGGGAA.

In this sample, this clone turned up many times. With the read ending 3 residues before the CDR3 end, the germline J gene is used to fill in that end. The chain joins TRBV14 to TRBJ2-1, with 7 bases that match TRBD2. This CDR3 contains 14 residues. Germline CDR1 and CDR2: SGHDN and FVKESK. V lost 3 bases, J lost 7 bases, and 6 bases stayed unmatched. CDR3 loop: CASSQALAENEQFF. CDR3 DNA (partial): TGTGCCAGCAGCCAGGCTCTAGCGGAGAATGAG.

This clone was observed many times. The read comes to an end 3 residues before the CDR3 does, leaving the germline J gene to fill in the end. The V call is TRBV20-1, the J call TRBJ2-3; TRBD1 might be the D (5 bases). V was cut by 0 bases and J by 3 bases, with 10 bases left in between. The CDR3 runs 14 residues. Per the germline V gene, CDR1 is DFQATT and CDR2 is SNEGSKA (reference sequence). The CDR3 reads CSARDETDTDTQYF. Partial CDR3 DNA: TGCAGTGCTAGAGATGAGACAGATACAGATACG.

In its sample, this clone was seen many times. The junction differs from germline at one of its ends, possibly a read error. The read ends 3 residues early relative to the CDR3; the germline J gene fills the gap. The chain combines TRBV5-1 with TRBJ2-3, with 8 positions matching TRBD1. CDR1 and CDR2 (germline): SGHRS, YFSETQ. CDR3 size: 16 residues. CDR3 DNA, as far as it was read: TGCGCCAGCACCAAAGATACAGGGGGTCTCACAAATACG. Translating it yields CASTKDTGGLTNT. In full, the CDR3 reads CASTKDTGGLTNTQYF.

This clone showed up many times. The CDR3 end lies 3 residues beyond the end of the read and is filled in from the germline J gene. The chain links TRBV27 to TRBJ1-3, with D unresolved. V lost 6 bases, J lost 3 bases, and 12 bases lay in between. This CDR3 is 14 amino acids long. CDR1 is MNHEY, CDR2 SMNVEV, per germline (reference sequence). The CDR3 spells CASSRAGFGNTIYF. The CDR3 bases that were read are TGTGCCAGCAGCCGAGCGGGTTTTGGAAACACC.

This clone was counted ten times or more. The CDR3 end is not reached by the read, which stops 3 residues before it; the germline J gene fills it in. The V gene is TRBV28, the J gene TRBJ1-1; 11 bases are shared with TRBD1. The CDR3 extends over 18 amino acids. Unmatched junction bases numbered 15, after V lost 5 bases and J lost 4 bases. Germline CDR1 is MDHEN and CDR2 is SYDVKM. The chain's CDR3 is CASSTLRTGGAVGTEAFF. The sequenced CDR3 bases are TGTGCCAGCAGTACCCTCCGGACAGGGGGCGCGGTGGGCACTGAA.

Concerning this clone itself: The DNA ends 3 residues before the CDR3 does, and the rest of the CDR3 is filled in from the germline J gene. The V call is TRBV7-3, the J call TRBJ1-1, with 8 bases lining up with TRBD1. Germline CDR1 and CDR2: SGHTA and FQGTGA. With V trimmed by 1 base and J by 1 base, 2 bases remained unmatched. CDR3 length: 15 amino acids. The CDR3 sequence is CASSLIGQGNTEAFF. CDR3 DNA (partial): TGTGCCAGCAGCTTAATAGGACAGGGGAACACTGAA.

Many counts were recorded for this clone. The CDR3 goes on 3 residues after the read ends, and that part is filled in from the germline J gene. The chain carries TRBV5-5 and TRBJ2-7; 8 bases are shared with TRBD2. V shed 3 bases and J 3 bases; nucleotides not matched to a gene: 8. CDR1 and CDR2 (germline): SGHKS, YYEKEE (reference sequence). The CDR3 extends over 15 amino acids. The CDR3 sequence: CASSSIPSGFYEQYF. CDR3 bases read: TGTGCCAGCAGCTCCATTCCTAGCGGGTTCTACGAG.

In its sample, this clone was seen many times. The CDR3 end lies 3 residues beyond the end of the read and is filled in from the germline J gene. V is TRBV14 and J is TRBJ2-7; D ambiguous. The CDR3 covers 17 residues. The V and J ends lost 1 base and 2 bases respectively, with 18 bases between them. CDR1 is SGHDN and CDR2 is FVKESK in the germline V gene. The CDR3 sequence is CASSQGRALFNTYEQYF. Incomplete CDR3 DNA: TGTGCCAGCAGCCAAGGAAGGGCCTTGTTTAATACCTACGAG.

This clone came up many times. With the read ending 3 residues before the CDR3 end, the germline J gene is used to fill in that end. This chain uses TRBV7-3 with TRBJ2-3, with D possibly matching TRBD2 (5 bases). Germline CDR1 and CDR2: SGHTA and FQGTGA. V shed 1 base and J shed 3 bases, with 11 bases lying between them. This CDR3 has 15 residues. CDR3 DNA, as far as it was read: TGTGCCAGCAGCTTAAAGCCTAGCTCTACAGATACG. Translated: CASSLKPSSTDT. The full-length CDR3 reads as CASSLKPSSTDTQYF. Full variable domain (remainder filled in from reference TRBV7-3 and TRBJ2-3): GAGVSQTPSNKVTEKGKYVELRCDPISGHTALYWYRQSLGQGPEFLIYFQGTGAADDSGLPNDRFFAVRPEGSVSTLKIQRTERGDSAVYLCASSLKPSSTDTQYFGPGTRLTVL.

This clone was seen repeatedly, ten times or more. The CDR3 is cut off 3 residues early in the read; its end comes from the germline J gene. V is TRBV19 and J is TRBJ2-2; 12 bases align to TRBD1. V shed 5 bases, J shed 5 bases, and the junction held 6 bases outside the gene matches. The CDR3 has 16 amino acids. Germline V CDR1 and CDR2: LNHDA, SQIVND (reference sequence). CDR3 sequence reads: CASSGGQGAGTGELFF. The DNA read from the CDR3 is TGTGCCAGTAGTGGGGGACAGGGGGCTGGAACCGGGGAG.

This clone was seen many times. The CDR3 reads CSARDVGHGYTF. CDR3 DNA (partial): TGCAGCGCCAGGGATGTCGGGCATGGC. This rearrangement joins TRBV29-1 to TRBJ1-2, with D perhaps TRBD1 (5 bases). The read terminates 3 residues ahead of where the CDR3 ends, so the germline J gene completes it. With 7 bases removed from V and 6 bases from J, the gap between germline ends came to 15 bases. The CDR3 totals 12 residues. Per the germline V gene, CDR1 is SQVTM and CDR2 is ANQGSEA.

This clone was found many times. From the germline J gene comes the end of the CDR3, since the read stops 3 residues before it. The chain uses TRBV5-5 and TRBJ1-1; 7 bases line up with TRBD1. Germline values: CDR1 SGHKS, CDR2 YYEKEE (reference sequence). This CDR3 has 12 residues. V dropped 4 bases and J dropped 7; count of bases not matched to a gene: 4. The DNA read from the CDR3 is TGTGCCAGCAGCCGGACAGGACGTGAA. Protein product: CASSRTGRE. The entire CDR3 is CASSRTGREAFF.

Concerning this clone: The read halts 3 residues ahead of the CDR3 end, with the missing end drawn from the germline J gene. The V gene is TRBV7-9, the J gene TRBJ2-2; D might be TRBD1 (6 bases). The germline CDR1 and CDR2 sequences are SEHNR and FQNEAQ (reference sequence). The CDR3 runs 14 residues. The CDR3 sequence is CASSFQGTSEKLFF. CDR3 DNA, as far as it was read: TGTGCCAGCAGCTTTCAGGGGACGAGTGAAAAG.

This clone was observed a handful of times. The read terminates 3 residues before the CDR3 end, so the remaining end is supplied by the germline J gene. The V gene is TRBV19, the J gene TRBJ2-7; D might be TRBD1 (5 bases). V was pared by 3 bases and J by 5 bases, with 14 bases between. There are 14 residues in the CDR3. Germline V gene sequence: CDR1 LNHDA, CDR2 SQIVND (reference sequence). The sequenced part of the CDR3 DNA is TGTGCCAGTAGTATCCCCGGCAGGGTCAACGAG. Translated: CASSIPGRVNE. The whole CDR3 sequence reads CASSIPGRVNEQYF.

By sample fraction, this clone is medium-sized. Read sequence stops 3 residues before the CDR3 end, and the germline J gene provides the missing end. J is TRBJ2-5 and V is TRBV7-9; the match to TRBD1 covers 9 bases. The CDR3 spans 15 residues. The germline V gene encodes CDR1 SEHNR and CDR2 FQNEAQ (reference sequence). V shed 3 bases and J 5 bases; nucleotides not matched to a gene: 7. This CDR3 is CASSFQQGAGETQYF. The CDR3 DNA, read in part, is TGTGCCAGCAGCTTCCAACAGGGGGCGGGGGAGACC.

This clone was observed many times. With the read ending 3 residues before the CDR3 end, the germline J gene is used to fill in that end. V usage is TRBV18 and J usage is TRBJ2-7; a possible D gene is TRBD2 (5 bases). V dropped 0 bases and J dropped 3 bases, with 9 bases sitting between them. CDR3 length: 14 amino acids. The V gene's germline CDR1 is KGHSH and CDR2 LQKENI. The covered CDR3 bases are TGTGCCAGCTCACCACCGTCGGGGAACTACGAG. Translation: CASSPPSGNYE. The CDR3 reads in full as CASSPPSGNYEQYF.